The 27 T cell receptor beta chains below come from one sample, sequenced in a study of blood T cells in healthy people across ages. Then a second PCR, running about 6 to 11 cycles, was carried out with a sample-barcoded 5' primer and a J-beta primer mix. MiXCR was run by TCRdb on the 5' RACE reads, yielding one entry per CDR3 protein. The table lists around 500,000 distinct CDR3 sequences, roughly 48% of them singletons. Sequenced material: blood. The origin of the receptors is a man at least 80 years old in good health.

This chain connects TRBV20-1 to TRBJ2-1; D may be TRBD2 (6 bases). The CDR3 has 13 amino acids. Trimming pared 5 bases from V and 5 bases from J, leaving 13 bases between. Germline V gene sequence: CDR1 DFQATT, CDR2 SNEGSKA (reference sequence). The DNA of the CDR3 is TGCAGTGCTTGGGGCCCTAGCGACAATGAGCAGTTCTTC. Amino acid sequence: CSAWGPSDNEQFF.

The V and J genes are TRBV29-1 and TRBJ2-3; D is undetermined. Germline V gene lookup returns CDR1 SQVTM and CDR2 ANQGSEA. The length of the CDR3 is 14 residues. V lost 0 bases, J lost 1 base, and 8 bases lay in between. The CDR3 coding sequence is TGCAGCGTTGAAGATCCCCCAGGCACAGATACGCAGTATTTT. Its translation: CSVEDPPGTDTQYF.

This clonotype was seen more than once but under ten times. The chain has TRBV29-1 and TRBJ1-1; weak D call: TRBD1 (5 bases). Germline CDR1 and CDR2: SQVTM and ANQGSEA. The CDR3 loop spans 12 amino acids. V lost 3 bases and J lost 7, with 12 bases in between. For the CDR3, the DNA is TGCAGCGTTGAGGCAGGGCGTATTGAAGCTTTCTTT. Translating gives CSVEAGRIEAFF.

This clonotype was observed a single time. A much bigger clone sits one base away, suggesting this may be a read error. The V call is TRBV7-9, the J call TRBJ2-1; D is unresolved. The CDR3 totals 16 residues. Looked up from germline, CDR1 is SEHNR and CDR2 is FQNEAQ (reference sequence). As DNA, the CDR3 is TGTGCCAGCAACTTAGCTGGCCCAAGCTCCTACAATGAGCAGTTCTTC. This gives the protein CASNLAGPSSYNEQFF.

In DNA, the CDR3 is TGTGCCAGCAGCCAAGCATTTTCGGCAGGGAAGGCCGGGGAGCTGTTTTTT. Translating it yields CASSQAFSAGKAGELFF. This chain uses TRBV3-1 with TRBJ2-2; D is possibly TRBD1 (5 bases). The CDR3 covers 17 residues. V lost 1 base and J 6 bases, leaving 18 bases between the germline ends. Germline CDR1 reads LGHDT; CDR2 reads YNNKEL (reference sequence).

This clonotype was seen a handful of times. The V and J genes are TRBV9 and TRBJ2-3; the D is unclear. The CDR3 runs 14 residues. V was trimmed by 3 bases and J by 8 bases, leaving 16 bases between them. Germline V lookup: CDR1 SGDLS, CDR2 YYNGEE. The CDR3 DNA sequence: TGTGCCAGCAGCGGATGGCCGTCAAGTGCTACGCAGTATTTT. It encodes CASSGWPSSATQYF. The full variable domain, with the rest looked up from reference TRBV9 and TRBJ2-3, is DSGVTQTPKHLITATGQRVTLRCSPRSGDLSVYWYQQSLDQGLQFLIQYYNGEERAKGNILERFSAQQFPDLHSELNLSSLELGDSALYFCASSGWPSSATQYFGPGTRLTVL.

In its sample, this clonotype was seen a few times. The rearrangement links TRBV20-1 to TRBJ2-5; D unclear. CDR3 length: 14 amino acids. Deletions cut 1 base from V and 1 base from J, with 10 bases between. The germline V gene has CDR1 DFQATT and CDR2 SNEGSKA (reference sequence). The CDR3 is CSARVQRLQETQYF. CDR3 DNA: TGCAGTGCTAGAGTCCAGCGACTCCAAGAGACCCAGTACTTC.

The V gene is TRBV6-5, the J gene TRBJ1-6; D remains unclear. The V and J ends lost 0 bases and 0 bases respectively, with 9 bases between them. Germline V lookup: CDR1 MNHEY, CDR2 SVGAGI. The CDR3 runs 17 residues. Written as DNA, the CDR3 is TGTGCCAGCAGTTACTCGGGCCCTAACTCCTATAATTCACCCCTCCACTTT. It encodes CASSYSGPNSYNSPLHF.

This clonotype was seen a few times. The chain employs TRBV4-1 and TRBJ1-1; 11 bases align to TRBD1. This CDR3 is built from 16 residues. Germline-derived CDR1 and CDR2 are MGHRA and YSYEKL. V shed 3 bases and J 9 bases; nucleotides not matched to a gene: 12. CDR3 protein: CASSQGQGDFTQQAFF. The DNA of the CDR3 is TGCGCCAGCAGCCAGGGACAGGGGGACTTTACCCAACAAGCTTTCTTT.

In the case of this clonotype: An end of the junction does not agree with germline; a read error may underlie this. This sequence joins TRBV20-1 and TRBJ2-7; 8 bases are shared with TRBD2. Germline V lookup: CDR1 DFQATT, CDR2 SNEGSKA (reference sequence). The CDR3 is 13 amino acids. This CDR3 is CSAPGLGTYKQYF. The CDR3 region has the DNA TGCAGTGCACCGGGACTAGGGACCTACAAGCAGTACTTC.

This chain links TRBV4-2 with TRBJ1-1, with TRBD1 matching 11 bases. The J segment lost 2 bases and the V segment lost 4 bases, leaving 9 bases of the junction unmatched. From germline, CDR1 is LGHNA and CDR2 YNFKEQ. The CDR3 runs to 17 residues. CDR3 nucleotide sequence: TGTGCCAGCAGCCTCCGGGACAGGGGGAGAAGCAACACTGAAGCTTTCTTT. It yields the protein CASSLRDRGRSNTEAFF.

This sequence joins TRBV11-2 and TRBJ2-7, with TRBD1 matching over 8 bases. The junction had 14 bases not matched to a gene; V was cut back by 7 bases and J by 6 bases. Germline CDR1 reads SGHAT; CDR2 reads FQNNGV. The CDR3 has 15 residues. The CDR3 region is CASTTLDREVREQYF. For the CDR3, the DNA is TGTGCCAGCACAACTCTGGACAGGGAGGTCCGCGAGCAGTACTTC.

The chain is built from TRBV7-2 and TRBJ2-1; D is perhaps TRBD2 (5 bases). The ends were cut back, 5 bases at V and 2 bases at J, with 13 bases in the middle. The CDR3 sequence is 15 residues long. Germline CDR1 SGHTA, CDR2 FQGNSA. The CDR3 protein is CASSTYAGTYNEQFF. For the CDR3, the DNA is TGTGCCAGCAGCACCTATGCGGGTACCTACAATGAGCAGTTCTTC.

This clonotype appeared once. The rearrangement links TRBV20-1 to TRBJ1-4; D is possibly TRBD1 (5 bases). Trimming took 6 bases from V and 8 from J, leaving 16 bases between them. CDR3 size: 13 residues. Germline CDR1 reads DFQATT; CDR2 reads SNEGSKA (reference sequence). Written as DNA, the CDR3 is TGCAGTGCCCGGGAGGGGCTTCGGGAAAAACTGTTTTTT. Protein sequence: CSAREGLREKLFF.

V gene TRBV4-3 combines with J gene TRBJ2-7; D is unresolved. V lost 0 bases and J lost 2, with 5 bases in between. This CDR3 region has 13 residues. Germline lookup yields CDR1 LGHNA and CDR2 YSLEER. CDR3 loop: CASSQDVPYEQYF. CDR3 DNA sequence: TGCGCCAGCAGCCAAGATGTCCCCTACGAGCAGTACTTC.

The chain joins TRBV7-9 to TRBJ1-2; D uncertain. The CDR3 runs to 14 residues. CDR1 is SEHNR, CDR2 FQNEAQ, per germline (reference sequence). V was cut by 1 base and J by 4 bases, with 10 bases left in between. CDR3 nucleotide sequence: TGTGCCAGCAGCTTAGGAGCGGGTATCTATGGCTACACCTTC. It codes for CASSLGAGIYGYTF.

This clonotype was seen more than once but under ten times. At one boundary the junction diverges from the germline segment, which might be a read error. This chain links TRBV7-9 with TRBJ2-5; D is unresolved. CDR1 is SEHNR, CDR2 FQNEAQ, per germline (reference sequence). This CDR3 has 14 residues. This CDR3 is CASSRGAVQEAQYF. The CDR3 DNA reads TGTGCCAGCAGCAGAGGCGCAGTCCAAGAGGCCCAGTACTTC.

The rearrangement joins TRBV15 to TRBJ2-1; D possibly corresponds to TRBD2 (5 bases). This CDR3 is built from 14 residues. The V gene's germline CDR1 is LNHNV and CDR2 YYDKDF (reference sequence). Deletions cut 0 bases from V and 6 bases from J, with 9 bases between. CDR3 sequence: CATSRDRLANEQFF. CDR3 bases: TGTGCCACCAGCAGAGATCGGCTAGCCAATGAGCAGTTCTTC.

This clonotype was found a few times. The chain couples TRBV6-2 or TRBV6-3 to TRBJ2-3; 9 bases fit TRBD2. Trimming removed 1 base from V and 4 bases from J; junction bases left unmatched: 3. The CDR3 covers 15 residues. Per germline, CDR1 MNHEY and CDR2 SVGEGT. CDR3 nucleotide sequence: TGTGCCAGCAGTTACTTAGCGGGGGAGGCAGATACGCAGTATTTT. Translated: CASSYLAGEADTQYF.

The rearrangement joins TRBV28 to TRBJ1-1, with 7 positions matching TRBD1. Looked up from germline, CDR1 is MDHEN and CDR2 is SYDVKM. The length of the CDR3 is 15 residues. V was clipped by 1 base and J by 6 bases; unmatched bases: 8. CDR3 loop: CASSLSGGGWAEAFF. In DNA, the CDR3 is TGTGCCAGCAGTTTATCAGGGGGAGGTTGGGCTGAAGCTTTCTTT. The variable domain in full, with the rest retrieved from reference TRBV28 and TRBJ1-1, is DVKVTQSSRYLVKRTGEKVFLECVQDMDHENMFWYRQDPGLGLRLIYFSYDVKMKEKGDIPEGYSVSREKKERFSLILESASTNQTSMYLCASSLSGGGWAEAFFGQGTRLTVV.

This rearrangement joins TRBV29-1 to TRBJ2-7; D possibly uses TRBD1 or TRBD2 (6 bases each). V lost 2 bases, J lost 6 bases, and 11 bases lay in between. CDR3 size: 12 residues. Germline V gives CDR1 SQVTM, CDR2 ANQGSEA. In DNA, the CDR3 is TGCAGCGTTGAAAGGGGGGCACTCGAGCAGTACTTC. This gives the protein CSVERGALEQYF.

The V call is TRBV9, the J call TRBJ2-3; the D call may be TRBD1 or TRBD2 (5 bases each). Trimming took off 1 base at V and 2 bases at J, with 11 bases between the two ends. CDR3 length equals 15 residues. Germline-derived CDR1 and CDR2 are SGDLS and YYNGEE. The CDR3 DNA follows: TGTGCCAGCAGCGTACGGGACGGGATCACAGATACGCAGTATTTT. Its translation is CASSVRDGITDTQYF.

The CDR3 protein is CASSRRGLGGEQFF. For the CDR3, the DNA is TGTGCCAGCAGCCGGCGAGGACTAGGAGGCGAGCAGTTCTTC. The rearrangement joins TRBV3-1 to TRBJ2-1; 7 bases line up with TRBD2. The J segment lost 10 bases and the V segment lost 4 bases, leaving 10 bases of the junction unmatched. Germline V gives CDR1 LGHDT, CDR2 YNNKEL (reference sequence). This CDR3 has 14 residues.

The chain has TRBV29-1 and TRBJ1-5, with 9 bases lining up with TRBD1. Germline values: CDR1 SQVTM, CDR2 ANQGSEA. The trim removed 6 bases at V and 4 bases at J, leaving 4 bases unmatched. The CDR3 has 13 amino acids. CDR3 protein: CSVRQGVNQPQHF. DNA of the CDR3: TGCAGCGTAAGACAGGGGGTGAATCAGCCCCAGCATTTT.

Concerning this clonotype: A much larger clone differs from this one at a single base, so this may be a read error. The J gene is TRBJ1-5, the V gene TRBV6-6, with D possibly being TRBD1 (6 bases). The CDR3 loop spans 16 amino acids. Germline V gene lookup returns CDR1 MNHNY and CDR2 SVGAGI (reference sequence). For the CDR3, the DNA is TGTGTCAGCAGTTACTCGAAGGGGGAGGGACTTCGGCCCCAGCATTTT. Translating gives CVSSYSKGEGLRPQHF.

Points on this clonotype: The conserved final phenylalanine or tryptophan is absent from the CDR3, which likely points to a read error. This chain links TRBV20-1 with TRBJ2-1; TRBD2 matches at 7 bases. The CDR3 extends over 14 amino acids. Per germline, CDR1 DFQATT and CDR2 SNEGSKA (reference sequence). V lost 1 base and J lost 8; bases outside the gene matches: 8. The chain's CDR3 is CSARVFGTTYEQFS. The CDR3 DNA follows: TGCAGTGCTAGAGTATTCGGGACTACATATGAGCAGTTCTCC.

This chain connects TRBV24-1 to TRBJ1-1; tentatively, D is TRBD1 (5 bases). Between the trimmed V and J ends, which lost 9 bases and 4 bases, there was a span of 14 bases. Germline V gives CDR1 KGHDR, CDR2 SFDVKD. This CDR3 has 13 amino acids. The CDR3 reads CATQGRFSTEAFF. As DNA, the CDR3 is TGTGCCACCCAGGGCCGGTTTAGCACTGAAGCTTTCTTT.